The entry that follows covers one T cell receptor (beta chain) sequence. Antigen: not known. TCRdb's copy holds only in-frame clones and misses some; the assay was immunoSEQ multiplex PCR. The sample lists roughly 96,000 clones; 75% to 90% were seen once. These data belong to a study of T cell responses to AZD1222 COVID-19 vaccine. Whole-study results and caveats: The donor cohort was predominantly white British with a female majority, and clonal diversity may have been underestimated. Only 5 or 6 individuals given AZD1222 were seropositive at baseline. Spike-specific TCRs gained breadth and depth after people received two AZD1222 doses. Every sample of the repertoires postdated the peak T cell response.

The source of this sequence is an adult in good health. The material sequenced was peripheral blood, taken on day 0 of AZD1222 vaccination.

CDR3 nucleotide sequence: TGTGCCAGCAGCTTATTTCAAGCGGGCTTCTACAATGAGCAGTTCTTC. Translated, it gives CASSLFQAGFYNEQFF. This chain uses TRBV7-2 with TRBJ2-1, with D perhaps TRBD2 (6 bases). Germline V gene data show CDR1 as SGHTA and CDR2 as FQGNSA. V lost 2 bases, J lost 3 bases, and 14 bases lay in between. The CDR3 is made up of 16 amino acids.